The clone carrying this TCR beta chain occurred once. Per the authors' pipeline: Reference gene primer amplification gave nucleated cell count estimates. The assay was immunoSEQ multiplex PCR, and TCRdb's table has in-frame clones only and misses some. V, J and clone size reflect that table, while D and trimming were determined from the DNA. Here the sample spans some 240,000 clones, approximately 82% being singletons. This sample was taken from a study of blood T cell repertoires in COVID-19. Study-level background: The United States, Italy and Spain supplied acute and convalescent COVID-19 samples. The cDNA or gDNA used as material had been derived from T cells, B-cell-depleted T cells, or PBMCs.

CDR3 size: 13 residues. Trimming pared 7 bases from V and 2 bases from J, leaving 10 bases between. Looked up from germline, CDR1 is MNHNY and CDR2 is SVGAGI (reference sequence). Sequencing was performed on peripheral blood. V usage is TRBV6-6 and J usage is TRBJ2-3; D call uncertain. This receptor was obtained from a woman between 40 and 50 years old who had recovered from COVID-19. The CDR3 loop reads CASTEQNTDTQYF. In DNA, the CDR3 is TGTGCCAGCACCGAGCAAAACACAGATACGCAGTATTTT.